The 23 T cell receptor beta chains below all came from one sample that was sequenced in a study of T cells after yellow fever vaccination. TCRdb called the 5' RACE reads again in MiXCR, with one record for every CDR3 protein. This table holds 140,000 to 150,000 distinct CDR3 sequences, approximately 6.6% found once. The sample here was CD4+ T cells sorted from PBMCs, taken 10 days after the yellow fever booster vaccination. These receptors all stem from a man aged 30-40 years who received the YFV17D yellow fever vaccine.

The table lists this clonotype with a few counts. This chain links TRBV5-1 with TRBJ1-3; D perhaps matches TRBD1 (5 bases). Per the germline V gene, CDR1 is SGHRS and CDR2 is YFSETQ. V shed 0 bases and J shed 4 bases, with 26 bases lying between them. CDR3 length equals 20 residues. CDR3 nucleotide sequence: TGCGCCAGCAGCTTGGGCGAAGGAGGGCTCCCAGGGTTTGGAGGAAACACCATATATTTT. It yields the protein CASSLGEGGLPGFGGNTIYF.

The table lists this clonotype with many counts. The V and J genes are TRBV28 and TRBJ2-3, with D perhaps matching TRBD2 (7 bases). The CDR3 consists of 16 residues. CDR1 is MDHEN, CDR2 SYDVKM, per germline. The V and J ends lost 2 bases and 4 bases respectively, with 16 bases between them. CDR3 sequence (DNA): TGTGCCAGCAGTTTAGCGGGGGCTGAGGTTGCAGATACGCAGTATTTT. Translation gives CASSLAGAEVADTQYF.

Ten or more counts support this clonotype. This CDR3 reads CASSSGFQETQYF. The CDR3 region has the DNA TGTGCCAGCAGCTCCGGGTTCCAAGAGACCCAGTACTTC. The chain recombines TRBV11-2 with TRBJ2-5; no reliable D call. The CDR3 spans 13 residues. Trimming shortened V by 4 bases and J by 1 base, and 7 bases separated the two germline ends. Germline CDR1 and CDR2: SGHAT and FQNNGV.

In this sample, this clonotype turned up a few times. The chain has TRBV5-4 and TRBJ2-6; 10 bases fit TRBD2. The CDR3 has 20 amino acids. The V gene's germline CDR1 is SGHNT and CDR2 YYREEE (reference sequence). V was pared by 0 bases and J by 0 bases, with 9 bases of the junction left unmatched. The CDR3 reads CASSLAPSGSPSSGANVLTF. Written as DNA, the CDR3 is TGTGCCAGCAGCTTGGCCCCTAGCGGGAGCCCCTCCTCTGGGGCCAACGTCCTGACTTTC.

This clonotype was counted many times. This chain joins TRBV29-1 and TRBJ2-3; D uncertain. Germline assignment: CDR1 SQVTM and CDR2 ANQGSEA. The CDR3 sequence is 13 residues long. Deletions cut 1 base from V and 1 base from J, with 6 bases between. CDR3: CSVEAGGTDTQYF. CDR3 bases: TGCAGCGTTGAAGCCGGCGGCACAGATACGCAGTATTTT.

This clonotype was observed a handful of times. V and J are TRBV5-1 and TRBJ2-7; the match to TRBD2 covers 10 bases. CDR1 and CDR2 (germline): SGHRS, YFSETQ. Losses at the gene ends were 4 bases for V and 0 bases for J; bases not matched to a gene: 7. There are 16 residues in the CDR3. CDR3: CASSRTSGQSSYEQYF. The CDR3 DNA follows: TGCGCCAGCAGCCGGACTAGCGGCCAAAGCTCCTACGAGCAGTACTTC.

This clonotype was detected many times. The chain couples TRBV7-2 to TRBJ2-7; no reliable D call. The V gene's germline CDR1 is SGHTA and CDR2 FQGNSA. The CDR3 sequence is 14 residues long. Trimming shortened V by 1 base and J by 2 bases, and 9 bases separated the two germline ends. In nucleotides, the CDR3 is TGTGCCAGCAGCTTAGGACTGTACGCCTACGAGCAGTACTTC. Its protein product is CASSLGLYAYEQYF.

This clonotype appeared a few times. This rearrangement joins TRBV6-2 or TRBV6-3 to TRBJ2-6, with D uncertain. CDR1 MNHEY and CDR2 SVGEGT come from the germline V gene. V shed 4 bases and J shed 0 bases, with 10 bases lying between them. CDR3 length: 16 residues. The CDR3 is CASSFIWASGANVLTF. CDR3 in DNA: TGTGCCAGCAGTTTTATATGGGCCTCTGGGGCCAACGTCCTGACTTTC.

This clonotype was detected ten times or more. The V call is TRBV20-1, the J call TRBJ2-1, with D possibly being TRBD1 (6 bases). The ends were cut back, 6 bases at V and 7 bases at J, with 7 bases in the middle. Germline CDR1 DFQATT, CDR2 SNEGSKA (reference sequence). This CDR3 is 10 amino acids long. CDR3 protein: CSAQGNEQFF. CDR3 coding DNA: TGCAGTGCACAGGGAAATGAGCAGTTCTTC.

This clonotype was seen at least ten times. The chain recombines TRBV24-1 with TRBJ1-2, with TRBD1 as a possible D gene (6 bases). The CDR3 sequence is 12 residues long. V was clipped by 10 bases and J by 8 bases, with 16 bases between them. CDR1 is KGHDR and CDR2 is SFDVKD in the germline V gene. The CDR3 region has the DNA TGTGCCACGGGCACAGGGCCCTCAGGCTACACCTTC. Protein: CATGTGPSGYTF.

At least ten counts were recorded for this clonotype. The chain couples TRBV12-3 or TRBV12-4 to TRBJ2-2; D unclear. Trimming stripped 4 bases from V and 7 bases from J, with 16 bases between. This CDR3 has 15 amino acids. The CDR3, as DNA: TGTGCCAGCAGTTCAGCCGGATGGGATAACGGGGAGCTGTTTTTT. Translating it yields CASSSAGWDNGELFF.

The table lists this clonotype with many counts. This chain uses TRBV7-2 with TRBJ2-2; D call uncertain. Germline values: CDR1 SGHTA, CDR2 FQGNSA. This CDR3 contains 15 residues. Trimming shortened V by 3 bases and J by 0 bases, and 8 bases separated the two germline ends. The DNA of the CDR3 is TGTGCCAGCAGCTTTTCCGCGACGAACACCGGGGAGCTGTTTTTT. This sequence encodes CASSFSATNTGELFF. The variable domain in full, completed from reference TRBV7-2 and TRBJ2-2, reads GAGVSQSPSNKVTEKGKDVELRCDPISGHTALYWYRQSLGQGLEFLIYFQGNSAPDKSGLPSDRFSAERTGGSVSTLTIQRTQQEDSAVYLCASSFSATNTGELFFGEGSRLTVL.

This clonotype was detected many times. The rearrangement uses TRBV5-1 and TRBJ2-3; TRBD2 aligns across 11 bases. Germline CDR1 is SGHRS and CDR2 is YFSETQ. Trimming at V came to 4 bases and at J to 5 bases, leaving 9 bases not matched to a gene. CDR3 size: 16 residues. The CDR3: CASSGTSGSRLDTQYF. The DNA for the CDR3 is TGCGCCAGCAGCGGAACTAGCGGGAGTCGATTAGATACGCAGTATTTT. The whole variable domain, remainder taken from reference TRBV5-1 and TRBJ2-3, is KAGVTQTPRYLIKTRGQQVTLSCSPISGHRSVSWYQQTPGQGLQFLFEYFSETQRNKGNFPGRFSGRQFSNSRSEMNVSTLELGDSALYLCASSGTSGSRLDTQYFGPGTRLTVL.

This clonotype was observed at least ten times. The chain recombines TRBV7-9 with TRBJ2-7, with TRBD2 matching over 12 bases. The CDR3 has 16 residues. V shed 5 bases and J 2 bases; nucleotides not matched to a gene: 7. The germline V gene has CDR1 SEHNR and CDR2 FQNEAQ (reference sequence). The CDR3 bases are TGTGCCAGCAGCCGTACTAGCGGGAGGACAACCTACGAGCAGTACTTC. Protein: CASSRTSGRTTYEQYF.

This clonotype has at least ten counts. This chain connects TRBV12-3 or TRBV12-4 to TRBJ2-1; 14 bases agree with TRBD2. The CDR3 runs 16 residues. The junction had 6 bases not matched to a gene; V was cut back by 4 bases and J by 7 bases. CDR3 bases: TGTGCCAGCAGTTGGACTAGCGGGAGGAGAGAGAATGAGCAGTTCTTC. It translates to CASSWTSGRRENEQFF.

CDR3 in DNA: TGTGCCAGCAGCTCTCGGACGGGGTCCCAGTACTTC. Amino acid sequence: CASSSRTGSQYF. The chain links TRBV7-2 to TRBJ2-5, with D maybe TRBD2 (5 bases). The CDR3 is made up of 12 amino acids. CDR1 is SGHTA and CDR2 is FQGNSA in the germline V gene. Trimming took off 4 bases at V and 9 bases at J, with 12 bases between the two ends.

This clonotype was seen many times. The CDR3 loop reads CATSDLGGNEQFF. The CDR3 nucleotides are TGTGCCACCAGTGATTTAGGGGGGAATGAGCAGTTCTTC. The chain carries TRBV24-1 and TRBJ2-1; perhaps D is TRBD1 or TRBD2 (6 bases each). This CDR3 region has 13 residues. Germline lookup yields CDR1 KGHDR and CDR2 SFDVKD. Deletions cut 1 base from V and 7 bases from J, with 7 bases between.

This clonotype was detected many times. DNA of the CDR3: TGTGCCAGCAGTGAACTAAACATTCAGTACTTC. Amino acids: CASSELNIQYF. This chain links TRBV2 with TRBJ2-4; D gene uncertain. Looked up from germline, CDR1 is SNHLY and CDR2 is FYNNEI. V lost 2 bases and J 6 bases, leaving 2 bases between the germline ends. The CDR3 is 11 amino acids.

This clonotype was recorded many times. Here the CDR3 reads CASIPSGYFTDTQYF. CDR3 in DNA: TGTGCCAGCATCCCGAGCGGCTACTTCACAGATACGCAGTATTTT. The chain couples TRBV6-1 to TRBJ2-3; TRBD2 might be the D (5 bases). Trimming took 7 bases from V and 2 from J, leaving 16 bases between them. The CDR3 spans 15 residues. Germline assignment: CDR1 MNHNS and CDR2 SASEGT.

This clonotype was seen ten or more times. The V call is TRBV27, the J call TRBJ2-1, with D hard to call. Deletions cut 0 bases from V and 12 bases from J, with 12 bases between. CDR3 length equals 13 residues. Germline loops: CDR1 MNHEY, CDR2 SMNVEV (reference sequence). This CDR3 is CASSLSEVGRQFF. The CDR3 coding sequence is TGTGCCAGCAGTTTATCTGAGGTTGGCCGGCAGTTCTTC.

Comment on this clonotype: One base away lies a much larger clone, so this may be a sequencing read error. The chain's CDR3 is CASRWTSGRGETRYF. Here the CDR3 DNA reads TGTGCCAGCAGATGGACTAGCGGGAGGGGAGAGACCCGGTACTTC. This chain links TRBV2 with TRBJ2-5; 15 nucleotides match TRBD2. The germline gives CDR1 SNHLY, CDR2 FYNNEI. This CDR3 is 15 amino acids long. Based on the CDR3 plus reference TRBV2 and TRBJ2-5, the full variable domain is EPEVTQTPSHQVTQMGQEVILRCVPISNHLYFYWYRQILGQKVEFLVSFYNNEISEKSEIFDDQFSVERPDGSNFTLKIRSTKLEDSAMYFCASRWTSGRGETRYFGPGTRLLVL.

In this sample, this clonotype turned up many times. The chain links TRBV10-3 to TRBJ2-5; D possibly corresponds to TRBD2 (6 bases). The CDR3 runs 13 residues. Trimming took off 7 bases at V and 4 bases at J, with 13 bases between the two ends. CDR1 is ENHRY and CDR2 is SYGVKD in the germline V gene. CDR3 loop: CAIMEGLGETQYF. For the CDR3, the DNA is TGTGCCATCATGGAGGGTTTGGGAGAGACCCAGTACTTC.

This clonotype was seen ten or more times. The V gene is TRBV7-9, the J gene TRBJ2-1; 7 bases are a match to TRBD2. From germline, CDR1 is SEHNR and CDR2 FQNEAQ (reference sequence). Germline trimming cut 5 bases from V and 7 bases from J; bases unmatched to any gene: 8. The CDR3 totals 14 residues. The CDR3 DNA is TGTGCCAGCAGCCCGACCAGGACTAGAAATGAGCAGTTCTTC. The encoded protein is CASSPTRTRNEQFF.